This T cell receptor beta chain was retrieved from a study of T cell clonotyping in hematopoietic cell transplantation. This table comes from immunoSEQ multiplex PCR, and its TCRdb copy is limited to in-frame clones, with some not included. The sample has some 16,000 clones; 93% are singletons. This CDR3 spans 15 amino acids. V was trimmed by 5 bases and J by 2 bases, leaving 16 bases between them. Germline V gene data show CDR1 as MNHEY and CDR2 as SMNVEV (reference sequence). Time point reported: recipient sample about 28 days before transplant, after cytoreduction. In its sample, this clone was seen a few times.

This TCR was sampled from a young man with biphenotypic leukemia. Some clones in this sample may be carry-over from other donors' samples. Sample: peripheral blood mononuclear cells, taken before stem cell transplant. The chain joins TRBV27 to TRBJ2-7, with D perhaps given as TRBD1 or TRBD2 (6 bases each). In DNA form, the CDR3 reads TGTGCCAGCAGTGTTTCTAGGGGGGACGCCTACGAGCAGTACTTC. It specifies CASSVSRGDAYEQYF.